This T cell receptor (beta chain) stems from a study of CD8 T cells in Susac syndrome. Bulk CD8+ and CD4+ cells came from magnetic negative isolation; CD8+ TEMRA by FACS. Germline V gene data show CDR1 as MGHRA and CDR2 as YSYEKL. V lost 2 bases and J 4 bases, leaving 14 bases between the germline ends. This CDR3 is built from 15 residues. Random hexamers were used to reverse transcribe an amount of roughly 0.5 to 1 ug RNA. Across 54 Vbeta and 13 Jbeta, TCR beta CDR3 was amplified with immunoSEQ multiplex PCR. TCRdb re-derived calls from the immunoSEQ multiplex PCR reads in MiXCR, one entry per CDR3 protein. The sample includes a few hundred thousand distinct CDR3 sequences, 75% to 90% seen only once; the top ten take roughly 0.11%.

V and J are TRBV4-1 and TRBJ1-1; the D gene is possibly TRBD1 (6 bases). Sequences were obtained from CD8+ T cells from PBMCs. The receptor's source is a human donor with multiple sclerosis. The CDR3 spells CASSQLGAGVTEAFF. CDR3 nucleotides: TGCGCCAGCAGCCAACTGGGGGCAGGGGTCACTGAAGCTTTCTTT.